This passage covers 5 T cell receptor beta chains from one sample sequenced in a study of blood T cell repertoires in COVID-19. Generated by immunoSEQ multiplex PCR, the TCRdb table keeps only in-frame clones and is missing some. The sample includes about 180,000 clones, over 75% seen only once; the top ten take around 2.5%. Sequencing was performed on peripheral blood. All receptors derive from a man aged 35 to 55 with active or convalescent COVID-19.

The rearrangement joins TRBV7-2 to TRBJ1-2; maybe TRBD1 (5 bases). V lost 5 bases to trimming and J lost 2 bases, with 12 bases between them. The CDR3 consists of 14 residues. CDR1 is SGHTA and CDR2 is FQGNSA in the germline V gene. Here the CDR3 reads CASSPTHRNYGYTF. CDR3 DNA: TGTGCCAGCAGCCCCACCCACAGGAACTATGGCTACACCTTC. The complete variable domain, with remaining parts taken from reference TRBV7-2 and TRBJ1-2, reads GAGVSQSPSNKVTEKGKDVELRCDPISGHTALYWYRQSLGQGLEFLIYFQGNSAPDKSGLPSDRFSAERTGGSVSTLTIQRTQQEDSAVYLCASSPTHRNYGYTFGSGTRLTVV.

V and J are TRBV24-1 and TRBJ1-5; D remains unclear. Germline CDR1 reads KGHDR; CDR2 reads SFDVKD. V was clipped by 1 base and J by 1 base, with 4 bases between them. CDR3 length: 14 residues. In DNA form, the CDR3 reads TGTGCCACCAGTGATTTCCTGAGCAATCAGCCCCAGCATTTT. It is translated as CATSDFLSNQPQHF.

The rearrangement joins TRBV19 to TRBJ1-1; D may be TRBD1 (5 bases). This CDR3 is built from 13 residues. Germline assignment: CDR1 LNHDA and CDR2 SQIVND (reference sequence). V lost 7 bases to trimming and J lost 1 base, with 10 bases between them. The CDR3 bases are TGTGCCAGTATGTGGAGGGGGAACACTGAAGCTTTCTTT. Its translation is CASMWRGNTEAFF.

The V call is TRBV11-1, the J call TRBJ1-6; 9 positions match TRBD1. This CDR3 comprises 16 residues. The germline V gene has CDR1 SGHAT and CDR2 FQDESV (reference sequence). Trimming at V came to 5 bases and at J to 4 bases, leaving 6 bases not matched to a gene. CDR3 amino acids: CASSPGQGGYNSPLHF. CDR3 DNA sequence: TGTGCCAGCAGCCCGGGACAGGGCGGATATAATTCACCCCTCCACTTT.

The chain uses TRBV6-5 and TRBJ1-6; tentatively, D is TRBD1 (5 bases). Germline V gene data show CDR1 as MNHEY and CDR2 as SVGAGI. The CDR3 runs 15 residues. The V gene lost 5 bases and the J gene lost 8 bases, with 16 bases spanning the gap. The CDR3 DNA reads TGTGCCAGCAGTCGTCCCCGGGACTCAGATTCACCCCTCCACTTT. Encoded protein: CASSRPRDSDSPLHF.